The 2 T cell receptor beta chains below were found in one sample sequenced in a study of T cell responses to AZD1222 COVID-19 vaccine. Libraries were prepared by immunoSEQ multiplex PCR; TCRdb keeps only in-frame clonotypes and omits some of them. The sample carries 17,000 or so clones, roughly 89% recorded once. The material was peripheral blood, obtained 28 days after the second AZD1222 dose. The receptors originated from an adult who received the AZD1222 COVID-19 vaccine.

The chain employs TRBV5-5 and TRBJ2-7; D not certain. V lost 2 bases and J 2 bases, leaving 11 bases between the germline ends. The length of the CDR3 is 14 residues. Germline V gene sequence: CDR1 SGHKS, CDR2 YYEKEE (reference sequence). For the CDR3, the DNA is TGTGCCAGCAGCTTCGGCCACGCTACCTACGAGCAGTACGTC. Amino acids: CASSFGHATYEQYV.

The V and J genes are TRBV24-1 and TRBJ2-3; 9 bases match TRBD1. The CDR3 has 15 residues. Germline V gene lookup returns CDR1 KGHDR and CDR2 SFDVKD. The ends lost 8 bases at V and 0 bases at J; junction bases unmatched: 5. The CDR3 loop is CATKGTGQSTDTQYF. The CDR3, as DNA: TGTGCCACCAAAGGGACAGGGCAGAGCACAGATACGCAGTATTTT.